These 30 T cell receptor beta chains originate from one sample sequenced in a study of low-dose radiotherapy and immunotherapy resistance in tumors. cDNA synthesis used a TRAV/TRBV-specific primer set for both chains. Amplification, which lasted 15 to 20 PCR cycles, used a constant-region primer and V-primer adapter to amplify TCRs. TCRdb ran MiXCR on the reads and lists one entry per CDR3 protein. This sample has about 7,300 distinct CDR3 sequences; roughly 57% occur once, and the top ten carry roughly 9.3%. The receptor set was obtained from a human donor with advanced metastatic prostate, ovarian, gallbladder or colorectal cancer (not recorded which). This table probably holds off-target reads from a library built for another chain.

The chain links TRBV11-2 to TRBJ2-2, with 8 bases fitting TRBD2. This CDR3 has 16 amino acids. The V gene's germline CDR1 is SGHAT and CDR2 FQNNGV. Unmatched junction bases numbered 8, after V lost 2 bases and J lost 6 bases. The CDR3 DNA follows: TGTGCCAGCAGCTTAATCCGGGAGGGCCCGGCCGGGGAGCTGTTTTTT. Its translation is CASSLIREGPAGELFF.

This clonotype has just one count. The chain combines TRBV6-8 with TRBJ1-4, with 7 bases identical to TRBD1. CDR3 length equals 15 residues. From germline, CDR1 is MNHGY and CDR2 SAAAGT. Trimming removed 2 bases from V and 7 bases from J; junction bases left unmatched: 7. The CDR3 DNA reads as TGTGCCAGCAGTTACGGAGGGGGCAGTGGTGAAAAACTGTTTTTT. Encoded protein: CASSYGGGSGEKLFF.

This chain links TRBV4-3 with TRBJ2-7; D call uncertain. This CDR3 contains 15 residues. V was clipped by 0 bases and J by 3 bases, with 12 bases between them. CDR1 LGHNA and CDR2 YSLEER come from the germline V gene. CDR3 protein: CASSQERSIGYEQYF. Here the CDR3 DNA reads TGCGCCAGCAGCCAAGAACGATCAATCGGCTACGAGCAGTACTTC.

This chain joins TRBV19 and TRBJ2-3; 8 positions agree with TRBD1. This CDR3 has 13 residues. Germline CDR1 and CDR2: LNHDA and SQIVND (reference sequence). V was clipped by 9 bases and J by 1 base; unmatched bases: 3. CDR3 coding DNA: TGTGCCAGCAAGACAGGGGGCACAGATACGCAGTATTTT. Amino acid sequence: CASKTGGTDTQYF. The variable domain in full, completed from reference TRBV19 and TRBJ2-3, reads DGGITQSPKYLFRKEGQNVTLSCEQNLNHDAMYWYRQDPGQGLRLIYYSQIVNDFQKGDIAEGYSVSREKKESFPLTVTSAQKNPTAFYLCASKTGGTDTQYFGPGTRLTVL.

The genes are TRBV5-6 and TRBJ2-3; 10 nucleotides line up with TRBD2. The V gene end was trimmed by 5 bases and the J gene end by 3 bases; junction bases not matched to a gene: 15. CDR1 is SGHDT and CDR2 is YYEEEE in the germline V gene. The CDR3 has 18 residues. The CDR3 reads CASRRPSGGGLGTDTQYF. The CDR3 DNA is TGTGCCAGCAGGCGCCCCAGCGGGGGGGGTCTAGGGACAGATACGCAGTATTTT.

V usage is TRBV7-6 and J usage is TRBJ1-6, with 10 nucleotides matching TRBD1. V lost 0 bases, J lost 10 bases, and 6 bases stayed unmatched. The germline V gene encodes CDR1 SGHVS and CDR2 FNYEAQ. The CDR3 has 16 residues. CDR3: CASSLATGQGRSPLHF. CDR3 in DNA: TGTGCCAGCAGCTTAGCGACGGGACAGGGGCGCTCACCCCTCCACTTT.

Concerning this clonotype: An end of the junction does not agree with germline; a read error may underlie this. The chain recombines TRBV10-3 with TRBJ2-7; no firm D call. This CDR3 region has 15 residues. CDR1 ENHRY and CDR2 SYGVKD come from the germline V gene. The CDR3 loop is CASSYEAATSSEQYF. For the CDR3, the DNA is TGTGCCAGCAGTTACGAGGCAGCCACGTCAAGCGAGCAGTACTTC.

The rearrangement links TRBV7-8 to TRBJ2-2, with TRBD1 identical over 7 bases. Germline V gene data show CDR1 as SGHVS and CDR2 as FQNEAQ. V trimming: 5 bases; J trimming: 3 bases; junction bases outside the gene matches: 9. The CDR3 extends over 16 amino acids. This chain's CDR3 is CASSLDRVGDTGELFF. The DNA of the CDR3 is TGTGCCAGCAGCCTCGACAGGGTCGGGGACACCGGGGAGCTGTTTTTT. Full variable domain (rest looked up from reference TRBV7-8 and TRBJ2-2): GAGVSQSPRYKVAKRGQDVALRCDPISGHVSLFWYQQALGQGPEFLTYFQNEAQLDKSGLPSDRFFAERPEGSVSTLKIQRTQQEDSAVYLCASSLDRVGDTGELFFGEGSRLTVL.

The chain has TRBV28 and TRBJ2-7; weak D call: TRBD1 (6 bases). CDR3 size: 15 residues. CDR1 MDHEN and CDR2 SYDVKM come from the germline V gene. Trimming shortened V by 4 bases and J by 3 bases, and 16 bases separated the two germline ends. CDR3: CASSSHREGSYEQYF. The DNA of the CDR3 is TGTGCCAGCAGTTCACACAGGGAAGGGAGCTACGAGCAGTACTTC.

The V gene is TRBV5-4, the J gene TRBJ2-4; no definite D call. The V end was cut by 2 bases, the J end by 1 base, with 7 bases between. The CDR3 consists of 14 residues. CDR1 is SGHNT and CDR2 is YYREEE in the germline V gene (reference sequence). CDR3 nucleotides: TGTGCCAGCAGCTTTCAAGGGGCCAAAAACATTCAGTACTTC. Translating gives CASSFQGAKNIQYF.

This clonotype was observed a handful of times. The chain employs TRBV19 and TRBJ1-1; unclear D gene. This CDR3 comprises 14 residues. Germline V gene data show CDR1 as LNHDA and CDR2 as SQIVND (reference sequence). V lost 8 bases, J lost 5 bases, and 18 bases lay in between. CDR3 coding DNA: TGTGCCAGTTTTGGCGTGGGAGGAACGACTGAAGCTTTCTTT. It specifies CASFGVGGTTEAFF.

CDR3 nucleotide sequence: TGTGCCAGTAGTATAGACCCGGGACGGATAAACTATGGCTACACCTTC. This sequence encodes CASSIDPGRINYGYTF. This rearrangement joins TRBV19 to TRBJ1-2; D may be TRBD1 (5 bases). V lost 0 bases to trimming and J lost 2 bases, with 13 bases between them. The CDR3 spans 16 residues. CDR1 is LNHDA, CDR2 SQIVND, per germline (reference sequence).

The sample holds one count of this clonotype. The gene calls are TRBV3-1 and TRBJ2-1; D is perhaps TRBD1 or TRBD2 (5 bases each). Trimming stripped 4 bases from V and 0 bases from J, with 7 bases between. The CDR3 has 14 amino acids. Looked up from germline, CDR1 is LGHDT and CDR2 is YNNKEL (reference sequence). CDR3 sequence: CASSRGSSYNEQFF. For the CDR3, the DNA is TGTGCCAGCAGCCGGGGGAGCTCCTACAATGAGCAGTTCTTC.

V gene TRBV27 combines with J gene TRBJ2-1, with unresolved D. Germline CDR1 MNHEY, CDR2 SMNVEV (reference sequence). The V end lost 2 bases, the J end lost 7 bases, and 15 bases lay between the germline ends. The CDR3 extends over 15 amino acids. The CDR3 DNA sequence: TGTGCCAGCAGTTTAGGTCAGGAGTACCAAAATGAGCAGTTCTTC. Translating it yields CASSLGQEYQNEQFF.

This clonotype was seen a few times. This chain links TRBV11-2 with TRBJ1-1; D is unresolved. Germline V CDR1 and CDR2: SGHAT, FQNNGV. The V end lost 2 bases, the J end lost 0 bases, and 7 bases lay between the germline ends. This CDR3 is 14 amino acids long. The CDR3 loop is CASSLTAMNTEAFF. The DNA for the CDR3 is TGTGCCAGCAGCTTAACAGCAATGAACACTGAAGCTTTCTTT. Filled out from reference TRBV11-2 and TRBJ1-1, the complete variable domain reads EAGVAQSPRYKIIEKRQSVAFWCNPISGHATLYWYQQILGQGPKLLIQFQNNGVVDDSQLPKDRFSAERLKGVDSTLKIQPAKLEDSAVYLCASSLTAMNTEAFFGQGTRLTVV.

This clonotype was observed a handful of times. The rearrangement uses TRBV4-2 and TRBJ1-2, with 7 nucleotides matching TRBD1. CDR1 and CDR2 from the germline V gene are LGHNA and YNFKEQ. The CDR3 totals 15 residues. V was pared by 4 bases and J by 1 base, with 6 bases of the junction left unmatched. The CDR3 DNA reads TGTGCCAGCAGCCTAACAGGGGAGTTTAACTATGGCTACACCTTC. Its protein product is CASSLTGEFNYGYTF.

The rearrangement uses TRBV28 and TRBJ2-1; 7 nucleotides agree with TRBD2. V lost 8 bases to trimming and J lost 0 bases; unmatched junction nucleotides: 7. Germline V gene sequence: CDR1 MDHEN, CDR2 SYDVKM. The CDR3 length is 15 residues. The CDR3 here is CASQIGGGSYNEQFF. In nucleotides, the CDR3 is TGTGCCAGCCAAATAGGCGGGGGCTCCTACAATGAGCAGTTCTTC.

The chain joins TRBV28 to TRBJ1-5; D is uncertain. The germline V gene encodes CDR1 MDHEN and CDR2 SYDVKM. The CDR3 consists of 10 residues. V was pared by 9 bases and J by 7 bases, with 7 bases between. CDR3 DNA sequence: TGTGCCAGAACTGAGCAGCCCCAGCATTTT. Translating it yields CARTEQPQHF.

The table lists this clonotype with a count of one. This chain joins TRBV27 and TRBJ1-4; 8 nucleotides agree with TRBD1. The CDR3 totals 12 residues. The V and J ends lost 11 bases and 8 bases, in that order; junction bases with no gene match: 7. Per germline, CDR1 MNHEY and CDR2 SMNVEV (reference sequence). As DNA, the CDR3 is TGTGCCCCGGACAGGGCGTTGGAAAAACTGTTTTTT. Translation gives CAPDRALEKLFF.

The chain recombines TRBV7-9 with TRBJ2-1; TRBD2 matches 11 bases. V lost 6 bases, J lost 3 bases, and 4 bases stayed unmatched. Germline CDR1 and CDR2: SEHNR and FQNEAQ (reference sequence). The CDR3 sequence is 15 residues long. CDR3 sequence (DNA): TGTGCCAGCAGTCCGACTAGCGGGAACTACAATGAGCAGTTCTTC. Encoded protein: CASSPTSGNYNEQFF.

The J gene is TRBJ1-6, the V gene TRBV28, with TRBD1 matching over 9 bases. The ends lost 5 bases at V and 7 bases at J; junction bases unmatched: 12. The CDR3 spans 17 residues. The V gene's germline CDR1 is MDHEN and CDR2 SYDVKM. As DNA, the CDR3 is TGTGCCAGCAGTCCCGACAGGGGGGCAAGGGGCAATTCACCCCTCCACTTT. This codes for CASSPDRGARGNSPLHF.

This chain links TRBV10-1 with TRBJ2-7; 7 positions agree with TRBD2. This CDR3 has 14 residues. Trimming at V came to 2 bases and at J to 5 bases, leaving 6 bases not matched to a gene. Germline assignment: CDR1 WNHNN and CDR2 SYGVQD (reference sequence). Written as DNA, the CDR3 is TGCGCCAGCAGTGAGGCGGGGGAGTCGGACGAGCAGTACTTC. The encoded protein is CASSEAGESDEQYF.

The gene calls are TRBV4-2 and TRBJ2-1; D possibly corresponds to TRBD1 (5 bases). The CDR3 is 17 residues long. V lost 0 bases and J 8 bases, leaving 20 bases between the germline ends. Per the germline V gene, CDR1 is LGHNA and CDR2 is YNFKEQ. CDR3 DNA sequence: TGTGCCAGCAGCCAAGATTCCGTCTCCTATCAGGGCGATGAGCAGTTCTTC. This gives the protein CASSQDSVSYQGDEQFF.

The chain carries TRBV19 and TRBJ2-3; D remains ambiguous. The CDR3 length is 14 residues. Germline loops: CDR1 LNHDA, CDR2 SQIVND (reference sequence). Trimming took 5 bases from V and 0 from J, leaving 9 bases between them. In DNA form, the CDR3 reads TGTGCCAGTAGTCTCCGCGACAGCACAGATACGCAGTATTTT. This encodes CASSLRDSTDTQYF.

This clonotype has more than one count but fewer than ten. The V gene is TRBV28, the J gene TRBJ1-2; tentatively, D is TRBD1 (6 bases). The CDR3 is 16 residues long. Trimming removed 5 bases from V and 4 bases from J, with 20 bases in between. Germline V gene sequence: CDR1 MDHEN, CDR2 SYDVKM. The CDR3 DNA is TGTGCCAGCAGTGATGCTGGGGGCGTCACAGTCTATGGCTACACCTTC. Protein: CASSDAGGVTVYGYTF.

This clonotype was detected a few times. CDR3 bases: TGTGCCAGCTCGATTCGGGGGTCACCCCTCCACTTT. This sequence encodes CASSIRGSPLHF. V is TRBV28 and J is TRBJ1-6; D is possibly TRBD1 (5 bases). The CDR3 sequence is 12 residues long. The ends were cut back, 8 bases at V and 10 bases at J, with 12 bases in the middle. The germline V gene has CDR1 MDHEN and CDR2 SYDVKM.

The chain couples TRBV6-5 to TRBJ1-2, with a weak D call TRBD1 (6 bases). The CDR3 runs 14 residues. V lost 5 bases and J lost 2, with 12 bases in between. Per germline, CDR1 MNHEY and CDR2 SVGAGI. In DNA, the CDR3 is TGTGCCAGCAGTCGAGGGGGTCTGAACTATGGCTACACCTTC. Residues: CASSRGGLNYGYTF.

This chain links TRBV6-5 with TRBJ2-1; the D is unclear. Per the germline V gene, CDR1 is MNHEY and CDR2 is SVGAGI. The CDR3 length is 11 residues. The V end lost 6 bases, the J end lost 5 bases, and 5 bases lay between the germline ends. The CDR3 DNA reads as TGTGCCAGCAGCCTGGACAATGAGCAGTTCTTC. This sequence encodes CASSLDNEQFF.

The chain couples TRBV28 to TRBJ2-1, with D perhaps TRBD1 (6 bases). Per germline, CDR1 MDHEN and CDR2 SYDVKM. The CDR3 is 13 amino acids. V shed 6 bases and J shed 5 bases, with 11 bases lying between them. The CDR3 DNA reads as TGTGCCAGCAGGCTCAGGGGCGACAATGAGCAGTTCTTC. Translated, it gives CASRLRGDNEQFF.

This chain links TRBV4-3 with TRBJ2-1; the match to TRBD2 covers 14 bases. In germline, CDR1 is LGHNA, CDR2 YSLEER. This CDR3 is 16 amino acids long. The V segment lost 3 bases and the J segment 2 bases; nucleotides outside the gene matches: 0. DNA of the CDR3: TGCGCCAGCAGCCAGACTAGCGGGGGGGCCTACAATGAGCAGTTCTTC. Encoded protein: CASSQTSGGAYNEQFF.